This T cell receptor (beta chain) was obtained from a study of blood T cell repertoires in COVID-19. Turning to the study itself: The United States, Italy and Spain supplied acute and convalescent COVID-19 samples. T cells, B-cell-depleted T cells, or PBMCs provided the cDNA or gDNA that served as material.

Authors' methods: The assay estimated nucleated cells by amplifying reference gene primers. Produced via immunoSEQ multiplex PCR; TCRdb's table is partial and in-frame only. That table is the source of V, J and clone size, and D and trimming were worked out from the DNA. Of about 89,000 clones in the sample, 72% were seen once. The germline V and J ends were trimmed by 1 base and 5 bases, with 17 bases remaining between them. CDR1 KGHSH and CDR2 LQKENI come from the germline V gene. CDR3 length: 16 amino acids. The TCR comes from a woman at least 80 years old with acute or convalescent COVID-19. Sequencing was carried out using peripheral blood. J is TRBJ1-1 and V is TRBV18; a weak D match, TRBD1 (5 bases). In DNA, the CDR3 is TGTGCCAGCTCACCACGGCAGGGCGGAGTTGATACTGAAGCTTTCTTT. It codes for CASSPRQGGVDTEAFF.